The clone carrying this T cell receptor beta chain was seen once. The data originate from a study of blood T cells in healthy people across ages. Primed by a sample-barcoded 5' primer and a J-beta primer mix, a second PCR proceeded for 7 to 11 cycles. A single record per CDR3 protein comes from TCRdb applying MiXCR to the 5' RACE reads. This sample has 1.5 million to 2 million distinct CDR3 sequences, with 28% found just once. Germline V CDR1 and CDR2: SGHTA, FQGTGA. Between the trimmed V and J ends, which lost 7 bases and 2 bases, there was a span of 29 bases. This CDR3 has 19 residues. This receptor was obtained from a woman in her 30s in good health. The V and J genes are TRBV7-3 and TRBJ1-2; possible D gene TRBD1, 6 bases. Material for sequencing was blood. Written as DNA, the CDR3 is TGTGCCAGCACCCTTCGTCGGGGGGCCCTACGCTCTTCAAACTATGGCTACACCTTC. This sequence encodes CASTLRRGALRSSNYGYTF.